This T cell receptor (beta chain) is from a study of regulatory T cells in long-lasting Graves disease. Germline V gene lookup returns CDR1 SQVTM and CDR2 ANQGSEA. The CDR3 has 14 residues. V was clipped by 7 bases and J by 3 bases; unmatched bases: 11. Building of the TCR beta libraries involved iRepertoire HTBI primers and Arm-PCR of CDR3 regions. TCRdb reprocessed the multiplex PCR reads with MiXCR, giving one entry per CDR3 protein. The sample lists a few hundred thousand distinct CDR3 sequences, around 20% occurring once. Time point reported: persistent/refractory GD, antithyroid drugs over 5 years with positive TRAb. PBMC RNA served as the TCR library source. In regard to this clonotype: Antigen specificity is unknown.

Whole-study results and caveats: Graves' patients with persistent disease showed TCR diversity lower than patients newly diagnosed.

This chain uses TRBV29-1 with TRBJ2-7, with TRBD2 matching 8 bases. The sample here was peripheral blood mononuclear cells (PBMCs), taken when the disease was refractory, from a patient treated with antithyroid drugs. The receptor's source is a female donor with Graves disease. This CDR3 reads CSAGGAGSFYEQYF. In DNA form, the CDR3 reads TGCAGCGCGGGAGGGGCGGGGTCTTTCTACGAGCAGTACTTC.